The clone carrying this T cell receptor beta chain was counted a few times. The antigen remains unidentified. This CDR3 has 10 residues. Germline CDR1 is ENHRY and CDR2 is SYGVKD. With 3 bases removed from V and 6 bases from J, the gap between germline ends came to 3 bases. The sample belongs to a study of T cells in Graves' hyperthyroidism and ophthalmopathy. For ophthalmopathy patients, the Clinical Activity Score was at least 3 and the NOSPECS grade at least 4; duration was under 3 months. Pregnant or lactating patients were excluded, as were those with uncontrolled infection or other autoimmune disease. Diagnoses used clinical symptoms, serum thyroxine and TRAb, thyroid ultrasound and orbital computed tomography. What was amplified from RNA transcripts were TCR beta CDR3 regions. In the first-round RT-PCR of the TCR CDR3, the HTBI primer set was used. TCRdb re-called the multiplex PCR reads through MiXCR, storing one row per CDR3 protein. The sample consists of 500,000 to 800,000 distinct CDR3 sequences, about 15% of them appearing once.

Regarding the study as a whole: In the blood, most expanded thyroid clonotypes above 0.001 appeared as well.

V gene TRBV10-3 combines with J gene TRBJ2-7; no clear D. Specimen: blood. The clonotype comes from a woman in her fifties or sixties with Graves' ophthalmopathy. CDR3 in amino acids: CAISDSEQYF. CDR3 bases: TGTGCCATCAGTGATTCCGAGCAGTACTTC.